The 32 T cell receptor beta chains presented below share a single source sample, sequenced in a study of vaccination and CD4 T cells after COVID-19 (dated by TCRdb to between 2021 and 2024). The sample's treatment or condition label, in plain terms: roughly 10-day PBMC culture with coronavirus spike peptide pools or control peptides (ViraFEST assay). Libraries came from PCR. The listed sequencing device is Illumina iSeq 100. DNA from cultured CD4+ T cells was subjected to TCR sequencing with the Oncomine TCR Beta short-read assay at the Johns Hopkins FTIC core. TCRdb cleaned the public reads at Q25 with fastp, built clones with MiXCR and kept in-frame beta chains. Merged by CDR3 protein, the rows form single entries marked with the most common genes and DNA. The sample contains about 10,000 distinct CDR3 sequences, 40% to 50% of them found a single time. Approximately 30% of the sample is in the top ten clones.

These receptors' antigens are unknown. Sequencing was performed on CD4+ T cells from blood, cultured in vitro. These receptors all stem from a human donor who had recovered from COVID-19.

The genes are TRBV2 and TRBJ2-2; D is unresolved. The germline gives CDR1 SNHLY, CDR2 FYNNEI. This CDR3 is built from 14 residues. With 4 bases removed from V and 6 bases from J, the gap between germline ends came to 12 bases. The CDR3 spells CASSGSRPPGELFF. As DNA, the CDR3 is TGTGCCAGCAGTGGCTCAAGGCCCCCCGGGGAGCTGTTTTTT.

The V and J genes are TRBV27 and TRBJ2-3; D could derive from TRBD1 or TRBD2 (5 bases each). The CDR3 is 15 amino acids. Per germline, CDR1 MNHEY and CDR2 SMNVEV (reference sequence). V lost 2 bases to trimming and J lost 0 bases, with 9 bases between them. The CDR3 here is CASSLERGSTDTQYF. As DNA, the CDR3 is TGTGCCAGCAGTTTAGAGAGGGGAAGCACAGATACGCAGTATTTT.

The chain employs TRBV4-2 and TRBJ2-2; D is perhaps TRBD2 (6 bases). This CDR3 is built from 14 residues. V lost 0 bases, J lost 5 bases, and 7 bases lay in between. Germline loops: CDR1 LGHNA, CDR2 YNFKEQ. CDR3 sequence reads: CASSQESGTGELFF. In nucleotides, the CDR3 is TGTGCCAGCAGCCAAGAAAGCGGGACCGGGGAGCTGTTTTTT.

CDR3 residues: CASSQESRAPQYF. In DNA, the CDR3 is TGCGCCAGCAGCCAAGAAAGCAGGGCTCCGCAGTATTTT. The chain couples TRBV4-3 to TRBJ2-3, with D possibly TRBD1 on 5 matching bases. V shed 0 bases and J shed 10 bases, with 11 bases lying between them. Per germline, CDR1 LGHNA and CDR2 YSLEER. The CDR3 loop spans 13 amino acids.

The table lists this clonotype with a few counts. The J gene is TRBJ2-2, the V gene TRBV19; D is unresolved. With 4 bases removed from V and 0 bases from J, the gap between germline ends came to 6 bases. Germline CDR1 is LNHDA and CDR2 is SQIVND (reference sequence). This CDR3 region has 14 residues. The CDR3, as DNA: TGTGCCAGTAGTACGGGTCCGAACACCGGGGAGCTGTTTTTT. Its protein is CASSTGPNTGELFF.

The V and J genes are TRBV20-1 and TRBJ2-6; no reliable D call. The CDR3 extends over 13 amino acids. V lost 6 bases to trimming and J lost 4 bases, with 10 bases between them. Germline V gene sequence: CDR1 DFQATT, CDR2 SNEGSKA (reference sequence). The CDR3 loop is CSADAPGANVLTF. The CDR3 DNA reads as TGCAGTGCGGATGCACCCGGGGCCAACGTCCTGACTTTC.

The chain combines TRBV28 with TRBJ1-2, with D hard to call. V was shortened by 6 bases and J by 5 bases, with 10 bases between the two germline ends. This CDR3 contains 12 residues. Germline V gives CDR1 MDHEN, CDR2 SYDVKM. The CDR3 is CASRQGLYGYTF. The CDR3 DNA reads as TGTGCCAGCAGGCAAGGCTTATATGGCTACACCTTC.

The chain combines TRBV11-2 with TRBJ2-7; 7 nucleotides agree with TRBD2. Germline V gives CDR1 SGHAT, CDR2 FQNNGV. This CDR3 spans 15 amino acids. J gave up 3 bases and V 0 bases, and 5 bases lay outside the gene matches. CDR3 amino acids: CASSLEGGWYYEQYF. The CDR3, as DNA: TGTGCCAGCAGCTTAGAGGGGGGGTGGTACTACGAGCAGTACTTC.

This clonotype was picked up a small number of times. J is TRBJ2-5 and V is TRBV6-2 or TRBV6-3, with 13 bases aligning to TRBD2. The CDR3 spans 14 residues. The V gene end was trimmed by 6 bases and the J gene end by 7 bases; junction bases not matched to a gene: 5. CDR1 and CDR2 (germline): MNHEY, SVGEGT. CDR3 sequence reads: CASRQLAGGPTQYF. The CDR3 DNA reads TGTGCCAGCAGACAACTAGCGGGGGGGCCGACCCAGTACTTC.

The chain uses TRBV20-1 and TRBJ1-2; the match to TRBD1 covers 8 bases. Germline CDR1 reads DFQATT; CDR2 reads SNEGSKA (reference sequence). The CDR3 spans 15 residues. J gave up 5 bases and V 3 bases, and 11 bases lay outside the gene matches. CDR3 DNA sequence: TGCAGTGCTAGGCTGGGACAGGCCTCCTTTTATGGCTACACCTTC. Translation: CSARLGQASFYGYTF.

J is TRBJ2-2 and V is TRBV12-3 or TRBV12-4; no firm D call. Deletions cut 4 bases from V and 4 bases from J, with 10 bases between. This CDR3 region has 14 residues. The CDR3 region is CASSWAALTGELFF. Here the CDR3 DNA reads TGTGCCAGCAGTTGGGCAGCTCTCACCGGGGAGCTGTTTTTT.

This sequence joins TRBV6-1 and TRBJ2-5; TRBD2 agrees at 12 bases. Looked up from germline, CDR1 is MNHNS and CDR2 is SASEGT. This CDR3 is built from 14 residues. Unmatched junction bases numbered 6, after V lost 6 bases and J lost 7 bases. DNA of the CDR3: TGTGCCAGCAGCCTTCGACTAGCGGGGGCGACCCAGTACTTC. As protein: CASSLRLAGATQYF.

This chain uses TRBV7-9 with TRBJ2-2; 8 bases fit TRBD1. The ends lost 2 bases at V and 5 bases at J; junction bases unmatched: 4. The CDR3 covers 15 residues. Germline V gene lookup returns CDR1 SEHNR and CDR2 FQNEAQ (reference sequence). CDR3 protein: CASSLLQGETGELFF. Written as DNA, the CDR3 is TGTGCCAGCAGCTTATTACAGGGGGAAACCGGGGAGCTGTTTTTT.

This chain uses TRBV19 with TRBJ2-7, with 10 bases lining up with TRBD2. CDR3 length: 14 amino acids. Germline-derived CDR1 and CDR2 are LNHDA and SQIVND (reference sequence). V lost 3 bases to trimming and J lost 3 bases; unmatched junction nucleotides: 2. CDR3 loop: CASSIASGGYEQYF. The DNA for the CDR3 is TGTGCCAGTAGTATCGCTAGCGGGGGCTACGAGCAGTACTTC.

The chain joins TRBV5-1 to TRBJ2-5; a weak D match, TRBD1 (6 bases). Trimming cost V 1 base and J 4 bases, with 17 bases left between them. The CDR3 loop spans 16 amino acids. Germline V lookup: CDR1 SGHRS, CDR2 YFSETQ. The CDR3 region is CASSLYPRQVPETQYF. CDR3 nucleotide sequence: TGCGCCAGCAGCTTGTATCCGAGACAGGTCCCAGAGACCCAGTACTTC.

This clonotype has a handful of counts. The chain's CDR3 is CAISDEAWGNQPQHF. CDR3 sequence (DNA): TGTGCCATCAGTGACGAGGCCTGGGGCAATCAGCCCCAGCATTTT. The V gene is TRBV10-3, the J gene TRBJ1-5; D ambiguous. Trimming took 3 bases from V and 2 from J, leaving 11 bases between them. The CDR3 loop spans 15 amino acids. Germline lookup yields CDR1 ENHRY and CDR2 SYGVKD.

This clonotype was seen more than once but under ten times. The chain uses TRBV24-1 and TRBJ2-3, with D possibly matching TRBD2 (5 bases). The CDR3 consists of 14 residues. CDR1 is KGHDR, CDR2 SFDVKD, per germline. The V gene lost 4 bases and the J gene lost 1 base, with 8 bases spanning the gap. The CDR3 bases are TGTGCCACCAGTGACAGCGGCCGCACAGATACGCAGTATTTT. This translates into CATSDSGRTDTQYF.

The chain carries TRBV6-2 or TRBV6-3 and TRBJ2-5; weak D call: TRBD2 (6 bases). Germline assignment: CDR1 MNHEY and CDR2 SVGEGT. This CDR3 contains 14 residues. V lost 6 bases to trimming and J lost 4 bases, with 15 bases between them. CDR3 amino acids: CASRGGLTIETQYF. The CDR3 nucleotides are TGTGCCAGCAGGGGGGGACTGACAATAGAGACCCAGTACTTC.

The chain employs TRBV6-1 and TRBJ1-2; a possible D gene is TRBD1 (5 bases). Germline V lookup: CDR1 MNHNS, CDR2 SASEGT. The CDR3 runs to 13 residues. Between the trimmed V and J ends, which lost 7 bases and 8 bases, there was a span of 17 bases. The DNA of the CDR3 is TGTGCCAGCACGGCCCTTTCAGGGAGGGGCTACACCTTC. Its translation: CASTALSGRGYTF.

The chain has TRBV5-4 and TRBJ2-2; D is perhaps TRBD2 (6 bases). The CDR3 is 16 residues long. Per germline, CDR1 SGHNT and CDR2 YYREEE (reference sequence). Trimming stripped 4 bases from V and 0 bases from J, with 13 bases between. CDR3 sequence: CASSRRGGANTGELFF. The CDR3 nucleotides read TGTGCCAGCAGCCGTCGCGGCGGGGCGAACACCGGGGAGCTGTTTTTT.

V usage is TRBV6-5 and J usage is TRBJ1-6, with D tentatively TRBD1 (6 bases). V lost 0 bases to trimming and J lost 0 bases, with 12 bases between them. Looked up from germline, CDR1 is MNHEY and CDR2 is SVGAGI. This CDR3 region has 18 residues. The CDR3 protein is CASSYSGTRSSYNSPLHF. For the CDR3, the DNA is TGTGCCAGCAGTTACTCCGGGACAAGGAGCTCCTATAATTCACCCCTCCACTTT.

The V and J genes are TRBV18 and TRBJ1-1; D may be TRBD1 (5 bases). The CDR3 has 13 residues. CDR1 is KGHSH and CDR2 is LQKENI in the germline V gene. Trimming shortened V by 9 bases and J by 1 base, and 12 bases separated the two germline ends. In DNA, the CDR3 is TGTGCCAGTGCCTTAACAGGGAACACTGAAGCTTTCTTT. This translates into CASALTGNTEAFF.

This chain connects TRBV27 to TRBJ1-1; the D gene is possibly TRBD1 (6 bases). V shed 2 bases and J shed 4 bases, with 11 bases lying between them. Germline-derived CDR1 and CDR2 are MNHEY and SMNVEV (reference sequence). The CDR3 is made up of 14 amino acids. CDR3 sequence: CASSLGGGLTEAFF. The DNA of the CDR3 is TGTGCCAGCAGTTTAGGCGGGGGGCTCACTGAAGCTTTCTTT.

This chain links TRBV20-1 with TRBJ1-2; a weak D match, TRBD1 (6 bases). The germline V gene encodes CDR1 DFQATT and CDR2 SNEGSKA (reference sequence). The CDR3 is 13 amino acids. The CDR3 DNA reads TGCCAAACGAGGGACATAGCTAACTATGGCTACACCTTC. Translated: CQTRDIANYGYTF.

The rearrangement uses TRBV27 and TRBJ1-6; 9 positions match TRBD1. Germline V gene sequence: CDR1 MNHEY, CDR2 SMNVEV (reference sequence). V lost 10 bases and J lost 6; bases outside the gene matches: 4. CDR3 length equals 13 residues. The chain's CDR3 is CANGTGSNSPLHF. DNA for the CDR3: TGTGCCAATGGGACAGGGAGTAATTCACCCCTCCACTTT.

There are a few counts of this clonotype. V and J are TRBV6-5 and TRBJ1-1, with a possible D match to TRBD1 (5 bases). In germline, CDR1 is MNHEY, CDR2 SVGAGI. The V gene lost 2 bases and the J gene lost 4 bases, with 11 bases spanning the gap. The CDR3 runs 14 residues. CDR3 DNA: TGTGCCAGCAGTTACGCTATGGGGGGCACTGAAGCTTTCTTT. Translating gives CASSYAMGGTEAFF.

This clonotype was seen a few times. The chain joins TRBV7-3 to TRBJ1-1; maybe TRBD1 (5 bases). Germline CDR1 is SGHTA and CDR2 is FQGTGA. This CDR3 contains 15 residues. Deletions cut 1 base from V and 1 base from J, with 10 bases between. The CDR3 nucleotides are TGTGCCAGCAGCTTAAGACCGGGGACGAACACTGAAGCTTTCTTT. Translation gives CASSLRPGTNTEAFF. Drawing the rest from reference TRBV7-3 and TRBJ1-1, the complete variable domain is GAGVSQTPSNKVTEKGKYVELRCDPISGHTALYWYRQSLGQGPEFLIYFQGTGAADDSGLPNDRFFAVRPEGSVSTLKIQRTERGDSAVYLCASSLRPGTNTEAFFGQGTRLTVV.

The chain employs TRBV7-2 and TRBJ2-5, with D unclear. Germline CDR1 is SGHTA and CDR2 is FQGNSA. CDR3 length equals 12 residues. V was cut by 4 bases and J by 0 bases, with 3 bases left in between. CDR3 nucleotides: TGTGCCAGCAGCTCGTACCAAGAGACCCAGTACTTC. Translation gives CASSSYQETQYF.

The chain recombines TRBV6-2 or TRBV6-3 with TRBJ2-2, with 11 bases matching TRBD2. V lost 6 bases to trimming and J lost 5 bases; unmatched junction nucleotides: 11. CDR3 size: 17 residues. Germline CDR1 and CDR2: MNHEY and SVGEGT. CDR3 protein: CASSLPLLAGATGELFF. As DNA, the CDR3 is TGTGCCAGCAGCCTCCCCCTACTAGCGGGAGCTACCGGGGAGCTGTTTTTT.

V gene TRBV7-2 combines with J gene TRBJ2-7; perhaps D is TRBD1 or TRBD2 (5 bases each). The germline V gene encodes CDR1 SGHTA and CDR2 FQGNSA. Trimming removed 1 base from V and 3 bases from J, with 13 bases in between. The CDR3 totals 15 residues. CDR3 DNA: TGTGCCAGCAGCTTAGAGGCCGGTGGGGGCTACGAGCAGTACTTC. Translation gives CASSLEAGGGYEQYF.

The V call is TRBV6-4, the J call TRBJ1-1; D remains ambiguous. The CDR3 extends over 12 amino acids. Germline V gene lookup returns CDR1 MRHNA and CDR2 SNTAGT. Between the trimmed V and J ends, which lost 0 bases and 7 bases, there was a span of 6 bases. The CDR3 spells CASSDSGREAFF. The CDR3 bases are TGTGCCAGCAGTGACTCGGGCCGTGAAGCTTTCTTT.

There are a few counts of this clonotype. The chain couples TRBV21-1 to TRBJ2-2; the table's D gene call, TRBD1, was not cross checked with the DNA. TRBV21-1 is described as a pseudogene. The CDR3 consists of 16 residues. CDR3 protein: CASRSRRDREAGELFF. In DNA form, the CDR3 reads TGTGCCAGCCGAAGTAGACGGGACAGGGAAGCCGGGGAGCTGTTTTTT.